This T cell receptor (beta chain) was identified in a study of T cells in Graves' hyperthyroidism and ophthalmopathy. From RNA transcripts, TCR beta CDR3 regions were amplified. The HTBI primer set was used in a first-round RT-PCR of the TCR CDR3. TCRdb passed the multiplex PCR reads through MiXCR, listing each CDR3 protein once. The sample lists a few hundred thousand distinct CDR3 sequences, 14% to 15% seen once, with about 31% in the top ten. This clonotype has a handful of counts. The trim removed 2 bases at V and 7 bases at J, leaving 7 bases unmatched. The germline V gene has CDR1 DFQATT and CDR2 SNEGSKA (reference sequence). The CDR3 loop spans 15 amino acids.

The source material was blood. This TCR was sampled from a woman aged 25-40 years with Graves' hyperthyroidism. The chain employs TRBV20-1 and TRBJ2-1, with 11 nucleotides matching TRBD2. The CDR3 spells CSARNLAGGWNEQFF. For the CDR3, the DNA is TGCAGTGCTAGAAATCTAGCGGGAGGCTGGAATGAGCAGTTCTTC.